A selection of T cell receptor beta chains follows, all from one sample in a study of blood T cell repertoires in COVID-19. Repertoires were generated with immunoSEQ multiplex PCR, while TCRdb's copy carries only in-frame clones and drops some. The repertoire has about 110,000 clones, roughly nine tenths of them found once; the top ten carry 32%. Material: peripheral blood. Receptor source: a woman at least 80 years old with acute or convalescent COVID-19. Both conserved end residues are part of each CDR3. D genes are given only for firm matches. Only some rows state a clone size, as once, few, many or a class for expanded clones.

v_call	clone_size	j_call	d_call	cdr3_aa	cdr3_nt
TRBV27	-	TRBJ2-3	-	CASSLVANTDTQYF	TGTGCCAGCAGTTTAGTGGCCAACACAGATACGCAGTATTTT
TRBV2	-	TRBJ1-2	-	CASIPSGGLKSDYGYTF	TGTGCCAGCATTCCCTCCGGGGGGCTTAAGTCGGACTATGGCTACACCTTC
TRBV3-1/TRBV3-2	-	TRBJ2-7	TRBD1	CASSRTGTYEQYF	TGTGCCAGCAGCCGGACAGGGACCTACGAGCAGTACTTC
TRBV28	-	TRBJ2-7	-	CASSLSNRPHEQYF	TGTGCCAGCAGTTTGAGTAACAGACCCCACGAGCAGTACTTC
TRBV11-2	-	TRBJ1-6	-	CASSPTWGGNSPLHF	TGTGCCAGCAGCCCGACATGGGGAGGTAATTCACCCCTCCACTTT
TRBV29-1	-	TRBJ2-5	-	CSVVPGNQETQYF	TGCAGCGTTGTGCCAGGAAACCAAGAGACCCAGTACTTC
TRBV18	-	TRBJ2-7	TRBD1	CASSPRDRISYEQYF	TGTGCCAGCTCACCACGGGACAGGATCTCCTACGAGCAGTACTTC
TRBV30	-	TRBJ1-2	TRBD1	CAWSAGTDTNYGYTF	TGTGCCTGGAGTGCAGGGACAGATACTAACTATGGCTACACCTTC
TRBV9	-	TRBJ2-7	TRBD2	CASSVGLAGGQYEQYF	TGTGCCAGCAGCGTAGGACTAGCGGGGGGCCAGTACGAGCAGTACTTC
TRBV5-1	-	TRBJ2-1	TRBD2	CASSSTSGGAGEQFF	TGCGCCAGCAGCTCGACTAGCGGGGGGGCTGGGGAACAGTTCTTC
TRBV18	-	TRBJ2-1	TRBD2	CASSPGLAGGLYNEQFF	TGTGCCAGCTCACCAGGACTAGCGGGGGGACTCTACAATGAGCAGTTCTTC
TRBV11-2	-	TRBJ2-3	TRBD1	CASSGLPGQGPGTDTQYF	TGTGCCAGCAGCGGACTACCGGGACAGGGGCCCGGCACAGATACGCAGTATTTT
TRBV5-1	-	TRBJ2-7	-	CASSLEYSPYEQYF	TGCGCCAGCAGCTTGGAGTACAGTCCCTACGAGCAGTACTTC
TRBV11-2	-	TRBJ2-2	TRBD2	CASRQLTSGGGGTGELFF	TGTGCCAGCAGGCAGCTTACTAGCGGGGGGGGCGGCACCGGGGAGCTGTTTTTT
TRBV10-3	-	TRBJ1-5	TRBD1	CAISAGGQGTGQPQHF	TGTGCCATCAGTGCCGGGGGACAGGGAACGGGTCAGCCCCAGCATTTT
TRBV5-6	-	TRBJ1-1	-	CASSLGGQGDTEAFF	TGTGCCAGCAGCTTGGGGGGGCAGGGTGACACTGAAGCTTTCTTT
TRBV11-2	-	TRBJ1-3	-	CASSLAGGLGNTIYF	TGTGCCAGCAGCTTAGCTGGGGGCCTCGGAAACACCATATATTTT
TRBV27	-	TRBJ1-6	TRBD1	CASSPDRVNSPLHF	TGTGCCAGCAGCCCGGACAGGGTAAATTCACCCCTCCACTTT
TRBV6-6	-	TRBJ2-3	TRBD1	CASRPTGVSTDTQYF	TGTGCCAGCAGACCTACAGGGGTTAGCACAGATACGCAGTATTTT
TRBV4-1	-	TRBJ2-3	-	CASSQVLYTDTQYF	TGCGCCAGCAGCCAAGTGCTATACACAGATACGCAGTATTTT
TRBV19	-	TRBJ2-1	-	CASSPPGREYNEQFF	TGTGCCAGTAGTCCCCCGGGACGGGAGTACAATGAGCAGTTCTTC
TRBV4-1	-	TRBJ1-6	TRBD1	CASSQLGTVYNSPLHF	TGCGCCAGCAGCCAACTAGGGACAGTCTATAATTCACCCCTCCACTTT
TRBV19	once	TRBJ2-7	TRBD1	CASSNRDRPPLYF	TGTGCCAGTAGTAACCGGGACAGGCCCCCCCTGTACTTC
TRBV6-5	once	TRBJ1-4	-	CASSYSGVTNEKLFF	TGTGCCAGCAGTTACTCAGGGGTGACGAATGAAAAACTGTTTTTT
TRBV28	-	TRBJ2-1	TRBD1	CASSLTGGAVNEQFF	TGTGCCAGCAGCCTTACAGGGGGCGCAGTCAATGAGCAGTTCTTC
TRBV13	-	TRBJ2-5	TRBD2	CASSLGLTSGGAGETQYF	TGTGCCAGCAGCTTAGGCCTGACTAGCGGGGGGGCAGGAGAGACCCAGTACTTC
TRBV15	-	TRBJ1-4	-	CATSRVGGGNEKLFF	TGTGCCACCAGCAGAGTAGGGGGTGGTAATGAAAAACTGTTTTTT
TRBV6-6	few	TRBJ1-1	TRBD1	CASWDSMNTEAFF	TGTGCCAGCTGGGACAGCATGAACACTGAAGCTTTCTTT
TRBV4-1	-	TRBJ1-1	-	CASSQDAGILGEAFF	TGCGCCAGCAGCCAAGATGCGGGGATCTTGGGCGAAGCTTTCTTT
TRBV11-2	-	TRBJ2-1	TRBD2	CASSLEPPGLFSYNEQFF	TGTGCCAGCAGCTTAGAGCCCCCGGGACTATTCTCCTACAATGAGCAGTTCTTC
TRBV5-1	-	TRBJ1-6	-	CASSRGSGNSPLHF	TGCGCCAGCAGCCGGGGGAGCGGTAATTCACCCCTCCACTTT
TRBV10-3	-	TRBJ1-2	TRBD1	CAISDSGGSYGYTF	TGTGCCATCAGTGATTCAGGGGGCAGCTATGGCTACACCTTC
TRBV6-5	-	TRBJ2-1	-	CASRTRGNEQFF	TGTGCCAGCAGGACACGGGGGAATGAGCAGTTCTTC
TRBV11-2	once	TRBJ2-2	-	CASSSRVVVNTGELFF	TGTGCCAGCAGCTCGAGGGTAGTCGTTAACACCGGGGAGCTGTTTTTT
TRBV7-9	-	TRBJ1-2	TRBD1	CASSYGTGPPHYGYTF	TGTGCCAGCAGCTACGGGACAGGACCTCCTCACTATGGCTACACCTTC